The 14 T cell receptor beta chains reported below all come from one sample, sequenced in a study of OX40 agonist ivuxolimab in advanced cancers. This table comes from immunoSEQ multiplex PCR, and its TCRdb copy is limited to in-frame clones, with some not included. The sample yields roughly 60,000 clones, about 86% seen once. Source: CD4+ or CD8+ T cells sorted from blood, taken in a trial of the OX40 agonist ivuxolimab. These receptors were obtained from an adult with an advanced solid tumor such as melanoma, head and neck, liver or kidney cancer.

V usage is TRBV6-1 and J usage is TRBJ2-7; possibly TRBD2 for D (5 bases). The CDR3 runs to 14 residues. Germline V gene lookup returns CDR1 MNHNS and CDR2 SASEGT. V was cut by 6 bases and J by 2 bases, with 14 bases left in between. This CDR3 reads CASRKEEGTYEQYF. CDR3 DNA: TGTGCCAGCAGAAAGGAGGAAGGGACCTACGAGCAGTACTTC.

The rearrangement uses TRBV7-9 and TRBJ2-5, with D tentatively TRBD1 or TRBD2 (6 bases each). The CDR3 covers 16 residues. V lost 8 bases and J 5 bases, leaving 24 bases between the germline ends. Germline V CDR1 and CDR2: SEHNR, FQNEAQ (reference sequence). The CDR3 DNA reads as TGTGCCAGCCGGCCTTTGGGTTCGGGGGCTGGGGAGACCCAGTACTTC. This sequence encodes CASRPLGSGAGETQYF. Full variable domain (missing parts from reference TRBV7-9 and TRBJ2-5): DTGVSQNPRHKITKRGQNVTFRCDPISEHNRLYWYRQTLGQGPEFLTYFQNEAQLEKSRLLSDRFSAERPKGSFSTLEIQRTEQGDSAMYLCASRPLGSGAGETQYFGPGTRLLVL.

The chain combines TRBV4-1 with TRBJ1-6; D call uncertain. Trimming removed 3 bases from V and 2 bases from J, with 8 bases in between. CDR3 length: 15 amino acids. Germline CDR1 MGHRA, CDR2 YSYEKL. The CDR3 bases are TGCGCCAGCAGCCAGGGTTTCACCTATAATTCACCCCTCCACTTT. Encoded protein: CASSQGFTYNSPLHF.

The chain links TRBV7-3 to TRBJ2-3; 8 bases map to TRBD2. V trimming: 5 bases; J trimming: 10 bases; junction bases outside the gene matches: 5. CDR1 is SGHTA, CDR2 FQGTGA, per germline. The CDR3 sequence is 12 residues long. CDR3: CASSPAGGSQYF. The CDR3 DNA sequence: TGTGCCAGCAGCCCCGCGGGGGGATCGCAGTATTTT.

The chain couples TRBV7-2 to TRBJ1-2; the match to TRBD1 covers 7 bases. Trimming cost V 4 bases and J 2 bases; bases outside gene matches: 4. This CDR3 is 14 amino acids long. Germline V lookup: CDR1 SGHTA, CDR2 FQGNSA. This CDR3 reads CASSSRQGNYGYTF. In nucleotides, the CDR3 is TGTGCCAGCAGCTCCCGACAGGGAAACTATGGCTACACCTTC. Together with reference TRBV7-2 and TRBJ1-2, the CDR3 gives the full variable domain: GAGVSQSPSNKVTEKGKDVELRCDPISGHTALYWYRQSLGQGLEFLIYFQGNSAPDKSGLPSDRFSAERTGGSVSTLTIQRTQQEDSAVYLCASSSRQGNYGYTFGSGTRLTVV.

This rearrangement joins TRBV9 to TRBJ1-2; D is unclear. V gave up 0 bases and J gave up 0 bases, with 12 bases separating them. The germline V gene encodes CDR1 SGDLS and CDR2 YYNGEE. The CDR3 consists of 16 residues. CDR3 nucleotides: TGTGCCAGCAGCGTAGCGGGCAGCTCCTCTAACTATGGCTACACCTTC. Its translation is CASSVAGSSSNYGYTF.

This clone was seen a single time. As DNA, the CDR3 is TGTGCCAGCAGCTTGAGCACAGGGAACTACGAGCAGTACTTC. Protein: CASSLSTGNYEQYF. The rearrangement links TRBV11-3 to TRBJ2-7; D is possibly TRBD1 (6 bases). CDR3 length: 14 amino acids. CDR1 is SGHNT and CDR2 is YENEEA in the germline V gene. Trimming stripped 3 bases from V and 3 bases from J, with 12 bases between.

The chain has TRBV29-1 and TRBJ2-1; 7 nucleotides align to TRBD1. With V trimmed by 5 bases and J by 7 bases, 8 bases remained unmatched. The CDR3 has 13 amino acids. Germline V lookup: CDR1 SQVTM, CDR2 ANQGSEA. The CDR3 DNA sequence: TGCAGCGTTTGGGACAGAAACGTAAATGAGCAGTTCTTC. Translating it yields CSVWDRNVNEQFF.

The DNA of the CDR3 is TGTGCCAGCAGTCGACCCGGCCACCAGGAGCAGTACTTC. The encoded protein is CASSRPGHQEQYF. The chain carries TRBV6-5 and TRBJ2-7; D is unresolved. This CDR3 is built from 13 residues. CDR1 and CDR2 from the germline V gene are MNHEY and SVGAGI. V was clipped by 5 bases and J by 7 bases, with 15 bases between them.

Turning to this clone: The sample has other DNA sequences that encode this CDR3 too. The chain is built from TRBV5-1 and TRBJ2-5, with D unclear. Germline values: CDR1 SGHRS, CDR2 YFSETQ. This CDR3 is built from 13 residues. Trimming took off 0 bases at V and 1 base at J, with 4 bases between the two ends. The chain's CDR3 is CASSLEGQETQYF. In DNA, the CDR3 is TGCGCCAGCAGCTTGGAGGGCCAAGAGACCCAGTACTTC.

V gene TRBV30 combines with J gene TRBJ1-1, with D possibly TRBD1 on 6 matching bases. The CDR3 consists of 12 residues. Trimming took 3 bases from V and 7 from J, leaving 12 bases between them. Per the germline V gene, CDR1 is GTSNPN and CDR2 is SVGIG (reference sequence). The CDR3 DNA reads TGTGCCTGGAGCTACAGGGCTCTTGAAGCTTTCTTT. This sequence encodes CAWSYRALEAFF.

The genes are TRBV5-1 and TRBJ1-2, with D perhaps TRBD1 (5 bases). The V and J ends lost 3 bases and 4 bases respectively, with 13 bases between them. The CDR3 loop spans 14 amino acids. From germline, CDR1 is SGHRS and CDR2 YFSETQ. The DNA for the CDR3 is TGCGCCAGCAGCTCCGGGGGGTCGGGCTATGGCTACACCTTC. Protein: CASSSGGSGYGYTF.

This clone is a singleton in its sample. The rearrangement joins TRBV19 to TRBJ2-7, with 7 bases identical to TRBD1. The J segment lost 3 bases and the V segment lost 5 bases, leaving 7 bases of the junction unmatched. Per the germline V gene, CDR1 is LNHDA and CDR2 is SQIVND (reference sequence). The CDR3 loop spans 14 amino acids. The CDR3 nucleotides read TGTGCCAGTAGTCGTCAGGGGACAGTCTACGAGCAGTACTTC. It translates to CASSRQGTVYEQYF.

The chain employs TRBV5-8 and TRBJ2-3; 9 bases agree with TRBD1. Losses at the gene ends were 5 bases for V and 5 bases for J; bases not matched to a gene: 15. CDR1 and CDR2 (germline): SGHTS, YDEGEE. CDR3 length equals 17 residues. DNA for the CDR3: TGTGCCAGCAGAAGACTTCCCAGGACAGGGGAGAGAGATACGCAGTATTTT. It translates to CASRRLPRTGERDTQYF.